This T cell receptor (beta chain) was found in a study of cytomegalovirus exposure and HLA in healthy donors. General study results and limits: Later findings reportedly placed an Asian-associated ancestry cluster below the approximately 670-donor mean for N-insertions. Previous analysis showed most TCR beta V segments were productive about 87% or about 30% of the time.

Germline loops: CDR1 LGHNA, CDR2 YNFKEQ. Unmatched junction bases numbered 6, after V lost 0 bases and J lost 9 bases. This CDR3 has 16 residues. With regard to this clone: Its antigen is not identified.

The study ran its PCR with 60 Vbeta and 13 Jbeta primers. Sequencing was performed with immunoSEQ multiplex PCR; in TCRdb, only in-frame clones are kept and a portion is missing. The sample lists 150,000 to 200,000 clones, roughly four fifths occurring once. The clonotype was recovered from a man aged 18 to 35 in good health and CMV-seronegative. Sequencing was carried out using PBMCs. The chain couples TRBV4-2 to TRBJ1-6; the match to TRBD1 covers 9 bases. The CDR3 bases are TGTGCCAGCAGCCAAGATGAGGGACAGGGAGGTTCACCCCTCCACTTT. Translating it yields CASSQDEGQGGSPLHF.